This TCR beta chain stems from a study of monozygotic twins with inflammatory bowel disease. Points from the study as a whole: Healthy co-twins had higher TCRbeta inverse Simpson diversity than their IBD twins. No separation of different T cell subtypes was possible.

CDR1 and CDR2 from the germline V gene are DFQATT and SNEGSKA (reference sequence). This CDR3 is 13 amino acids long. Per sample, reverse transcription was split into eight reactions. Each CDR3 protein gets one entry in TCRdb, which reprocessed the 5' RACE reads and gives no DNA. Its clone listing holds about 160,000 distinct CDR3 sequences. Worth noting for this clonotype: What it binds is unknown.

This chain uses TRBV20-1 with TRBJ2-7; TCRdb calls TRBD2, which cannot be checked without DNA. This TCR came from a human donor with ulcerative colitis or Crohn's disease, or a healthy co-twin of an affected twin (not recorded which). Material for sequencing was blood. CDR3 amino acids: CSARLAGAYEQYF.